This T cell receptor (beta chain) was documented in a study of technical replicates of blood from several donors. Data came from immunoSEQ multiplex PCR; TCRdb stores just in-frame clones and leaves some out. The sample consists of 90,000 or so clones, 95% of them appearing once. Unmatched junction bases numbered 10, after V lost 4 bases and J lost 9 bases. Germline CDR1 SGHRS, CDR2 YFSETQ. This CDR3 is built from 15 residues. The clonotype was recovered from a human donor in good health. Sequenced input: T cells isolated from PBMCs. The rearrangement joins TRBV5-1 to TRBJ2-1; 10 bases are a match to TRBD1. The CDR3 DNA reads TGCGCCAGCAGCAATAGACAGGGGGCGGGTAGTGAGCAGTTCTTC. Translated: CASSNRQGAGSEQFF.